The rows below give T cell receptor beta chains drawn from one sample of a study of blood T cell repertoires in COVID-19. Sequencing was performed with immunoSEQ multiplex PCR; in TCRdb, only in-frame clones are kept and a portion is missing. This table holds roughly 380,000 clones, approximately 91% found once. What was sequenced was peripheral blood. All receptors come from a middle-aged woman with COVID-19, enrolled during active disease. Both conserved end residues are part of each CDR3. A D gene is named only where the DNA matches it firmly. A row's size may be missing; if present it is once, few, many or a size class.

>.|once|TRBJ1-3|TRBV13
CASSLLGNTIYF
TGTGCCAGCAGCCTCCTTGGAAACACCATATATTTT
>.|.|TRBJ1-3|TRBV5-6
CASSLATLGSRSGNTIYF
TGTGCCAGCAGCTTGGCCACGCTCGGGAGTCGGTCTGGAAACACCATATATTTT
>.|.|TRBJ1-2|TRBV28
CASKLLNYGYTF
TGTGCCAGCAAACTCCTTAACTATGGCTACACCTTC
>.|.|TRBJ1-1|TRBV5-1
CASSLEGDMEAFF
TGCGCCAGCAGCTTGGAAGGAGATATGGAAGCTTTCTTT
>.|few|TRBJ2-1|TRBV6-1
CASREGRDEQFF
TGTGCCAGCAGGGAGGGGCGCGATGAGCAGTTCTTC
>.|.|TRBJ2-5|TRBV29-1
CSVSGSDTPQYF
TGCAGCGTTTCCGGTAGCGATACTCCCCAGTACTTC
>.|.|TRBJ1-6|TRBV7-2
CASSQVGSPLHF
TGTGCCAGCAGTCAGGTCGGATCACCCCTCCACTTT
>TRBD1|.|TRBJ1-1|TRBV7-9
CASSLMGQGNTEAFF
TGTGCCAGCAGCTTAATGGGACAGGGGAACACTGAAGCTTTCTTT
>.|.|TRBJ1-3|TRBV7-3
CASSQTVSGNTIYF
TGTGCCAGCAGCCAAACTGTCTCTGGAAACACCATATATTTT
>.|.|TRBJ2-7|TRBV7-9
CASSPGHEQYF
TGTGCCAGCAGCCCTGGCCACGAGCAGTACTTC
>TRBD1|.|TRBJ1-2|TRBV5-6
CASSLRLGTGSGYTF
TGTGCCAGCAGCTTGAGATTGGGGACAGGGAGTGGCTACACCTTC
>TRBD2|.|TRBJ2-1|TRBV11-1
CASSPRGGATNEQFF
TGTGCCAGCAGTCCGCGGGGGGGAGCTACCAATGAGCAGTTCTTC
>.|.|TRBJ1-1|TRBV2
CASSVRSRVTEAFF
TGTGCCAGCAGTGTCCGAAGCAGGGTCACTGAAGCTTTCTTT
>.|.|TRBJ1-1|TRBV29-1
CSVLQSLAAEAFF
TGCAGCGTTCTTCAGTCTCTAGCGGCTGAAGCTTTCTTT
>TRBD1|.|TRBJ1-5|TRBV5-4
CASSLFTGTGHQPQHF
TGTGCCAGCAGCTTGTTTACCGGGACAGGCCATCAGCCCCAGCATTTT